The rows below give T cell receptor beta chains drawn from one sample of a study of blood T cell repertoires in COVID-19. Libraries were prepared by immunoSEQ multiplex PCR; TCRdb keeps only in-frame clonotypes and omits some of them. The sample contains more than 85,000 clones, roughly 79% of which appear only once. The specimen was peripheral blood. The receptors derive from an older man with acute or convalescent COVID-19. Both conserved end residues are part of each CDR3.

V: TRBV7-9; J: TRBJ2-5; CDR3: CASSFSETQYF
V: TRBV28; J: TRBJ2-7; CDR3: CASSEARGGGYEQYF
V: TRBV2; J: TRBJ2-1; CDR3: CASSGARYNEQFF
V: TRBV6-6; J: TRBJ1-1; CDR3: CASSRQGPNTEAFF
V: TRBV7-3; J: TRBJ2-1; CDR3: CASSLGGSGRRYNEQFF
V: TRBV7-9; J: TRBJ1-6; CDR3: CASSFGTGFRSPLHF
V: TRBV5-1; J: TRBJ1-1; CDR3: CASSSHQDTEAFF
V: TRBV7-9; J: TRBJ2-5; CDR3: CASSFMGGRQETQYF
V: TRBV20-1; J: TRBJ2-7; CDR3: CSARDGRGQYF
V: TRBV3-1/TRBV3-2; J: TRBJ2-7; CDR3: CASTRTTGGYEQYF
V: TRBV2; J: TRBJ1-2; CDR3: CASGAISNYGYTF
V: TRBV29-1; J: TRBJ2-1; CDR3: CSVARDSYNEQFF
V: TRBV5-1; J: TRBJ1-1; CDR3: CASSPTQSTEAFF
V: TRBV5-6; J: TRBJ2-7; CDR3: CASRTDSAISYEQYF
V: TRBV5-5; J: TRBJ2-7; CDR3: CASSSGTANYEQYF
V: TRBV3-1/TRBV3-2; J: TRBJ2-7; CDR3: CASSQGIAGAQYF
V: TRBV10-3; J: TRBJ2-7; CDR3: CAISESIGGGEQYF
V: TRBV7-3; J: TRBJ2-1; CDR3: CASSSRLAASGDEQFF
V: TRBV30; J: TRBJ1-1; CDR3: CAWRIPGGMNTEAFF
V: TRBV28; J: TRBJ1-1; CDR3: CASTPPPQQGEAFF
V: TRBV19; J: TRBJ2-6; CDR3: CASSRTSGSSGANVLTF
V: TRBV9; J: TRBJ1-6; CDR3: CASSVGGTGKSPLHF
V: TRBV19; J: TRBJ2-1; CDR3: CASSPQGVAGGWEQFF
V: TRBV29-1; J: TRBJ2-7; CDR3: CSVWGRSYEQYF
V: TRBV29-1; J: TRBJ1-1; CDR3: CSVGGTGGVWTEAFF
V: TRBV6-5; J: TRBJ1-3; CDR3: CASSYRDTSGNTIYF
V: TRBV7-2; J: TRBJ1-2; CDR3: CASSPDRDYGYTF
V: TRBV18; J: TRBJ2-7; CDR3: CASSLTGGEQYF
V: TRBV9; J: TRBJ1-2; CDR3: CASSPSTEIYGYTF
V: TRBV30; J: TRBJ1-5; CDR3: CAWSVRVSNQPQHF
V: TRBV7-6; J: TRBJ2-3; CDR3: CASSLVSSASGRVNTQYF
V: TRBV9; J: TRBJ1-2; CDR3: CASSVNGGGAFYGYTF
V: TRBV28; J: TRBJ1-4; CDR3: CASSFGTDRNEKLFF
V: TRBV10-1; J: TRBJ2-1; CDR3: CASSTLPTKQYNEQFF
V: TRBV28; J: TRBJ2-3; CDR3: CASSFGGRLADTQYF
V: TRBV29-1; J: TRBJ2-1; CDR3: CSARIAQGFEQFF
V: TRBV28; J: TRBJ2-1; CDR3: CASSDGQGVYNEQFF
V: TRBV7-3; J: TRBJ2-1; CDR3: CASSRTSGRLGDEQFF
V: TRBV9; J: TRBJ2-2; CDR3: CASSPPLGEAPGELFF
V: TRBV6-5; J: TRBJ1-2; CDR3: CASSYSTGGYYGYTF
V: TRBV6-5; J: TRBJ1-4; CDR3: CASSFTTGGLREKLFF
V: TRBV27; J: TRBJ2-2; CDR3: CASSLAGHTGELFF
V: TRBV7-2; J: TRBJ2-1; CDR3: CASSFTQGFYNEQFF
V: TRBV7-9; J: TRBJ2-5; CDR3: CASSFPRDGETQYF
V: TRBV23-1; J: TRBJ2-7; CDR3: CASSQTGRGHEQYF
V: TRBV19; J: TRBJ2-6; CDR3: CASRIGDSPKSGANVLTF
V: TRBV28; J: TRBJ2-4; CDR3: CASRGHPAGNIQYF
V: TRBV30; J: TRBJ2-1; CDR3: CAWGSGSGRNNEQFF